Below are 10 T cell receptor beta chains sequenced from a single sample in a study of blood T cells in healthy people across ages. The authors ran a second PCR of roughly 6 to 12 cycles using a sample-barcoded 5' primer and a J-beta primer mix. TCRdb re-analysed the 5' RACE reads in MiXCR, keeping a single row per CDR3 protein. This table holds around 1,700,000 distinct CDR3 sequences, under 30% found once. The sequenced sample was blood. All receptors come from a woman in her 30s in good health.

To note about this clonotype: An end of the junction does not agree with germline; a read error may underlie this. The rearrangement joins TRBV24-1 to TRBJ2-3, with D uncertain. Germline V lookup: CDR1 KGHDR, CDR2 SFDVKD. There are 13 residues in the CDR3. As DNA, the CDR3 is TGTGCCACCGGTGAGGCTAAGACAGATACGCAGTATTTT. Protein sequence: CATGEAKTDTQYF.

This clonotype came up a few times. The V and J genes are TRBV11-2 and TRBJ1-3; D is possibly TRBD1 (5 bases). Germline values: CDR1 SGHAT, CDR2 FQNNGV. V was shortened by 5 bases and J by 4 bases, with 15 bases between the two germline ends. The CDR3 sequence is 15 residues long. Here the CDR3 reads CASSPTGTAGNTIYF. CDR3 bases: TGTGCCAGCAGCCCGACCGGGACCGCGGGAAACACCATATATTTT.

This clonotype was picked up a small number of times. The J gene is TRBJ1-2, the V gene TRBV3-1, with 7 positions matching TRBD1. The CDR3 is 14 amino acids. V lost 4 bases, J lost 6 bases, and 8 bases stayed unmatched. Germline CDR1 LGHDT, CDR2 YNNKEL (reference sequence). CDR3 amino acids: CASSPGTERNGYTF. The CDR3 DNA reads TGTGCCAGCAGCCCCGGGACAGAGAGGAATGGCTACACCTTC.

The CDR3 spells CASSFGPSDGQFF. The CDR3 DNA sequence: TGTGCCAGCAGCTTTGGACCCAGCGATGGGCAGTTCTTC. The chain couples TRBV7-2 to TRBJ2-1; D call uncertain. Looked up from germline, CDR1 is SGHTA and CDR2 is FQGNSA. The CDR3 runs to 13 residues. Between the trimmed V and J ends, which lost 3 bases and 12 bases, there was a span of 15 bases.

This clonotype was found a few times. CDR3 nucleotides: TGTGCCAGCAGTTACTTCTCCAGGGGGCTGACTGAAGCTTTCTTT. It specifies CASSYFSRGLTEAFF. The chain employs TRBV6-5 and TRBJ1-1, with 8 bases identical to TRBD1. V lost 1 base and J lost 5; bases outside the gene matches: 6. The CDR3 contains 15 residues. Germline CDR1 and CDR2: MNHEY and SVGAGI.

This clonotype was detected a few times. One end of the junction does not line up with germline, which may come from a read error. The gene calls are TRBV10-1 and TRBJ2-3, with TRBD1 matching 7 bases. The CDR3 is made up of 15 amino acids. Germline CDR1 WNHNN, CDR2 SYGVQD (reference sequence). CDR3 bases: TGTGCCAGCAGTGAGGCAGGGGGTCATACAGATACGCAGTATTTT. Protein sequence: CASSEAGGHTDTQYF.

The chain employs TRBV20-1 and TRBJ2-1; 13 nucleotides agree with TRBD2. CDR1 and CDR2 (germline): DFQATT, SNEGSKA (reference sequence). CDR3 length: 16 residues. The ends lost 2 bases at V and 4 bases at J; junction bases unmatched: 5. CDR3 DNA sequence: TGCAGTGCTAGATCGGGACTAGCGGGATTATACAATGAGCAGTTCTTC. It translates to CSARSGLAGLYNEQFF.

In its sample, this clonotype was seen a few times. One end of the junction is discordant with germline, which a read error may explain. The J gene is TRBJ2-5, the V gene TRBV6-1; weak D call: TRBD1 (6 bases). Germline V CDR1 and CDR2: MNHNS, SASEGT. This CDR3 has 16 amino acids. CDR3 bases: TGTGCCAGCAGTGAACGTCTAGGGGCGGCGCAGGGGACCCAGGACTTC. It specifies CASSERLGAAQGTQDF.

The sample holds a few counts of this clonotype. The chain carries TRBV14 and TRBJ2-7; D perhaps matches TRBD1 (6 bases). The CDR3 has 14 amino acids. Trimming shortened V by 4 bases and J by 0 bases, and 10 bases separated the two germline ends. Germline V gene data show CDR1 as SGHDN and CDR2 as FVKESK. CDR3 region: CASSRQVFSYEQYF. The CDR3 coding sequence is TGTGCCAGCAGCCGACAGGTTTTCTCCTACGAGCAGTACTTC.

The J gene is TRBJ2-7, the V gene TRBV7-9; maybe TRBD1 (5 bases). V was pared by 2 bases and J by 2 bases, with 13 bases between. Germline V gene lookup returns CDR1 SEHNR and CDR2 FQNEAQ (reference sequence). The CDR3 sequence is 15 residues long. In nucleotides, the CDR3 is TGTGCCAGCAGCTTAATTTCCCAGGGCCCCTACGAGCAGTACTTC. Translated: CASSLISQGPYEQYF.